This TCR beta chain was retrieved from a study of T cell responses to AZD1222 COVID-19 vaccine (dated by TCRdb to about 2021). About the full investigation: TCR sequencing covered roughly 230 trial participants: nearly 210 given two doses of AZD1222 and 26 given two doses of MenACWY control vaccine. Trial participants were enrolled by age into 18-55, 56-69 and 70-plus year subgroups, with about 150, 28 and 57 TCR-sequenced participants respectively. The investigation overall reported the following: Nearly half of unique spike-specific TCRs reportedly recognized epitopes outside regions mutated in the B.1.351 and B.1.1.7 variants. Participants were mostly white British and included more females than males, and it was suggested by the authors that clonal diversity may have been underestimated. Because no samples from the day 14 peak response were available, repertoires could be characterized only after the peak T cell response. Conclusions about previously exposed vaccinees are limited, since just 6 or 7 AZD1222 recipients were seropositive for SARS-CoV-2 at baseline. In the small 56-69-year group, the increase in depth fell short of significance, most likely because of low power. After two AZD1222 doses, both the breadth and the depth of spike-specific TCRs were significantly higher than at day 0 and than in MenACWY recipients. CD4 TCRs associated with the vaccine covered the entire spike protein, and the dominant responses were in regions 160-218 and 743-854.

The sample's time point label, in plain terms: about 28 days (+/-7) after the second vaccine dose. AZD1222 recipients given second doses at about 4 weeks or at about 12 weeks were pooled, since spike-specific TCR depth and breadth were not found to differ between the two schedules. Vaccinee samples came from UK trials COV001 and COV002, including a single-blind randomized controlled phase 2/3 trial of AZD1222 (ChAdOx1 nCoV-19) in healthy adults. Trial participant PBMC samples were collected at day 0 and day 28 after the second dose for TCRbeta chain sequencing. V was cut back by 1 base and J by 4 bases, leaving a gap of 14 bases between them. The CDR3 runs 15 amino acids, cysteine and phenylalanine included. Only the CDR3 portion is preserved as DNA: 45 bases, with reading frame beginning at the first base. Via the germline V gene (reference sequence), CDR1 is LGHDT and CDR2 YNNKEL. In the case of this clone: It has no known antigen specificity. Base-call qualities are not available, and no considerably larger clone is one nucleotide away.

The CDR3 regions of human TCRbeta chains were subjected to immunosequencing. Per the authors' processing: TCRs in the repertoires were matched against a reference library of SARS-CoV-2-specific TCRs that had been generated with the MIRA antigen-specificity platform. Breadth was defined as the fraction of unique TCRs that were SARS-CoV-2-associated. Depth was defined as the fraction of total T cells that were SARS-CoV-2-associated. Each spike-specific TCR was assigned to its reactive spike region and to a CD4 or CD8 class using the MIRA data. Log10-transformed breadth and depth values were compared by one-way ANOVA with Sidak's multiple comparisons tests. The table comes from immuneACCESS by way of TCRdb, which keeps in-frame sequences with V and J called. Part of the clones is missing from these tables; in studies checked, under half for an unresolved V gene and the rest for unknown reasons. The V and J calls and clone size are taken from that table; D and trimming were inferred from the DNA. The sample includes around 200,000 clones, with roughly 94% observed a single time. The top ten hold 1.6% of the sample.

The sequenced sample was peripheral blood, obtained 28 days after the second AZD1222 dose. The origin of this receptor is an adult who received the AZD1222 COVID-19 vaccine. The chain was built from TRBV3-1 (or the pseudogene TRBV3-2) and TRBJ2-7; the D gene is perhaps TRBD2, on 6 matching bases. The CDR3 protein sequence reads: CASSQAPSGVYEQYF. The nucleotide sequence reads TGTGCCAGCAGCCAAGCCCCTTCGGGGGTTTACGAGCAGTACTTC.